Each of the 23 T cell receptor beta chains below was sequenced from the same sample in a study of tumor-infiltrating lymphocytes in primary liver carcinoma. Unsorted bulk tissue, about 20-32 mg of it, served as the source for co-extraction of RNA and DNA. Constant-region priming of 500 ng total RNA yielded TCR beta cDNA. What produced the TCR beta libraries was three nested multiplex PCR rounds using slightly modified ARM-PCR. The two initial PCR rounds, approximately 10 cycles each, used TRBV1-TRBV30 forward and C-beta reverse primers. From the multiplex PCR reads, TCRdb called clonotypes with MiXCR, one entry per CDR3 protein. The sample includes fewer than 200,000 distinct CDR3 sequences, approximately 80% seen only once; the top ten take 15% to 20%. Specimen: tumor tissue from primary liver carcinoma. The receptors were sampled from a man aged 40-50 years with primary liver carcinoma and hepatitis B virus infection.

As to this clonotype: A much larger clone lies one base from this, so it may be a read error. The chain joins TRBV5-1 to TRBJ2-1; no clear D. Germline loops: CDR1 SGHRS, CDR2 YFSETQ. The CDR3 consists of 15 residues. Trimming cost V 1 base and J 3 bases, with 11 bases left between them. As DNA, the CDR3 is TGCGCCAGCAGCTTGATTGAATGTGGCTACAATGAGCAGTTCTTC. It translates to CASSLIECGYNEQFF. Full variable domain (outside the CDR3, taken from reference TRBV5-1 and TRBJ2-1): KAGVTQTPRYLIKTRGQQVTLSCSPISGHRSVSWYQQTPGQGLQFLFEYFSETQRNKGNFPGRFSGRQFSNSRSEMNVSTLELGDSALYLCASSLIECGYNEQFFGPGTRLTVL.

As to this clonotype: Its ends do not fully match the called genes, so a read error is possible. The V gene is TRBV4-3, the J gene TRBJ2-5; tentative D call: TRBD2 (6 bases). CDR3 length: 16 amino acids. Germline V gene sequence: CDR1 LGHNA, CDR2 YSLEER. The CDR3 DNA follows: TGTACCAGCAGCCAAGGCGAGGGGCGGGAACTAGAGACCCAGTACTTC. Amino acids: CTSSQGEGRELETQYF.

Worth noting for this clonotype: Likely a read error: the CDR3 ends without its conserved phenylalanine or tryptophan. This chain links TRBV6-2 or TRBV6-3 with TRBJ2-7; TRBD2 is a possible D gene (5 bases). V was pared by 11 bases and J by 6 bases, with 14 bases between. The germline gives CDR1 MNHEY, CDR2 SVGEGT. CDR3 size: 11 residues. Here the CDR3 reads CAGSAGCEQYY. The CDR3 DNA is TGTGCCGGGTCTGCGGGCTGCGAGCAGTACTAC.

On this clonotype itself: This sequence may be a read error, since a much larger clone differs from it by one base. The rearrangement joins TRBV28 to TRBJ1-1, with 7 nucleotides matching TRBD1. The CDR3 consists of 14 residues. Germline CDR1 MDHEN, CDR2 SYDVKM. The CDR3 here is CAISLRDRNTEAFF. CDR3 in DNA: TGTGCCATCAGTTTACGGGACAGGAACACTGAAGCTTTCTTT.

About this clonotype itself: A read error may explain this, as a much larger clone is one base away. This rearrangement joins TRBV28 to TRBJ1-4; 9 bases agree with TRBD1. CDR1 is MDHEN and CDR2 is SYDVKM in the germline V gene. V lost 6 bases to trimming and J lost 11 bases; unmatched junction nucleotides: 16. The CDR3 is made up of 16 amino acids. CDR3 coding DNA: TGTGCCAGCAGACATTCTGCCGGGACAGGGTATAACAAACTGTTTTTT. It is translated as CASRHSAGTGYNKLFF. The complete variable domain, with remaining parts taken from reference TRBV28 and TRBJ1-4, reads DVKVTQSSRYLVKRTGEKVFLECVQDMDHENMFWYRQDPGLGLRLIYFSYDVKMKEKGDIPEGYSVSREKKERFSLILESASTNQTSMYLCASRHSAGTGYNKLFFGSGTQLSVL.

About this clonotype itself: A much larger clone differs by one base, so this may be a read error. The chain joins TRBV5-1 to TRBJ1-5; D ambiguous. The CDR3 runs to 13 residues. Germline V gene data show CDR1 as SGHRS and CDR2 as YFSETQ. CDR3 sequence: CARSSGPEQPQHF. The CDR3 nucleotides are TGCGCCAGGAGCTCAGGACCGGAACAGCCCCAGCATTTT.

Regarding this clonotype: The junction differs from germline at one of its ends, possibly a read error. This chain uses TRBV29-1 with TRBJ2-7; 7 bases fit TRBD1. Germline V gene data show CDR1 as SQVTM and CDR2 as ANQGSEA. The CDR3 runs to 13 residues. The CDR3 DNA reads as TGCAACGTTGCCCCGACAGGGCTCCGCGAACAGTACTTC. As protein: CNVAPTGLREQYF.

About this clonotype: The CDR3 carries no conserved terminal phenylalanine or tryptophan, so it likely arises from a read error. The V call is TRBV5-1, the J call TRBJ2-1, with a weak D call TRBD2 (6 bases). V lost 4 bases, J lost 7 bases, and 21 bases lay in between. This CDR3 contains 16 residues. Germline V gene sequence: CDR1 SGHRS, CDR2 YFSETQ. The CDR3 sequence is CASSLTGISGGNEQFL. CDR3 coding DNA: TGCGCCAGCAGCCTTACCGGGATTAGCGGCGGGAATGAGCAGTTCTTA.

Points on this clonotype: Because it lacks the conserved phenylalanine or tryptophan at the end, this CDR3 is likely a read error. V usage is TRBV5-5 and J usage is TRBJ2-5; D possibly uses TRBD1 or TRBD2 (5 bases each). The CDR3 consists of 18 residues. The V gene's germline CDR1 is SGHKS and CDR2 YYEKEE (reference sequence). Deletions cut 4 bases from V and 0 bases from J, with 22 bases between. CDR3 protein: CASSLGLIGTEYQETQYI. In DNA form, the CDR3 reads TGTGCCAGCAGCCTGGGCTTGATCGGGACGGAGTACCAAGAGACCCAGTACATC.

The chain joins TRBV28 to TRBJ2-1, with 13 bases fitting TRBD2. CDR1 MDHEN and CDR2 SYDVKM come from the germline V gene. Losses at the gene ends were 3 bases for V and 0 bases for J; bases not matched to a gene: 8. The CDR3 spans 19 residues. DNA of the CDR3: TGTGCCAGCAGTTTTACGGGACTAGCGGGATTTAGCTCCTACAATGAGCAGTTCTTC. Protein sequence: CASSFTGLAGFSSYNEQFF.

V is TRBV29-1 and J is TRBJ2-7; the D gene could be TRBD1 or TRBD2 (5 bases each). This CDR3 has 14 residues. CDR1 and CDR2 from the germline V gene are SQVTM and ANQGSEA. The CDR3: CIVQDTRGEGEQYF. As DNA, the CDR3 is TGCATCGTACAAGATACACGGGGCGAGGGCGAGCAGTACTTC.

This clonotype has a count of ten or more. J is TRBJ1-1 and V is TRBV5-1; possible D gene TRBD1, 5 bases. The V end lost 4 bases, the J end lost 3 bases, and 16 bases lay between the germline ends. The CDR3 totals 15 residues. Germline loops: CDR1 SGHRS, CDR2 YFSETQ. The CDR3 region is CASSPTARVDTEAFF. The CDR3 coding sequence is TGCGCCAGCAGCCCCACGGCCAGGGTGGACACTGAAGCTTTCTTT. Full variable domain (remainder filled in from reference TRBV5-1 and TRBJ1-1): KAGVTQTPRYLIKTRGQQVTLSCSPISGHRSVSWYQQTPGQGLQFLFEYFSETQRNKGNFPGRFSGRQFSNSRSEMNVSTLELGDSALYLCASSPTARVDTEAFFGQGTRLTVV.

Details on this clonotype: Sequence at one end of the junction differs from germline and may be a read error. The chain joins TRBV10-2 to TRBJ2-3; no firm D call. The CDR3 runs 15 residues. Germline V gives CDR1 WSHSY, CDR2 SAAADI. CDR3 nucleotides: TGCGCCAGCAGTGAGTCAAAAGCGAGAGTGGATATGCAGTATTTT. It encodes CASSESKARVDMQYF.

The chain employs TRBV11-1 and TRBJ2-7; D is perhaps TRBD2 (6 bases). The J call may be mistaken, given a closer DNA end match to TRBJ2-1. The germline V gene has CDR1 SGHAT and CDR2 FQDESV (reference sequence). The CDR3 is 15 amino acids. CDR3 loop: CATGSSRDSSYEQFF. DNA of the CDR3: TGTGCCACTGGATCATCCCGGGACTCCTCATACGAGCAGTTCTTC.

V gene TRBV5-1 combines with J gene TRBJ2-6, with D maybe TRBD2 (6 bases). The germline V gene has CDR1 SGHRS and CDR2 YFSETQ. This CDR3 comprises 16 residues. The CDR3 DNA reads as TGCGTGAGCAGCTTGGACCTAGCGACCGGGGCCAACGTCCTGACTTTC. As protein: CVSSLDLATGANVLTF.

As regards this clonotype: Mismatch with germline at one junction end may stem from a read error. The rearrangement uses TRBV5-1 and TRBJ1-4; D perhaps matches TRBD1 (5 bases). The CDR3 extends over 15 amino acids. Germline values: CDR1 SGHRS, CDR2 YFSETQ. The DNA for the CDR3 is TGCGCCAGCAGCTTGGATTCGGGACTGGCTGAAAAACTATTTTTT. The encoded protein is CASSLDSGLAEKLFF.

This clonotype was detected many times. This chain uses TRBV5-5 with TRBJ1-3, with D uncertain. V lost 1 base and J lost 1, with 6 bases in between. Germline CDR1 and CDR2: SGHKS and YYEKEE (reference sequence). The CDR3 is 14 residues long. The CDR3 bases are TGTGCCAGCAGCTTGAAAGGATCTGGAAACACCATATATTTT. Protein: CASSLKGSGNTIYF.

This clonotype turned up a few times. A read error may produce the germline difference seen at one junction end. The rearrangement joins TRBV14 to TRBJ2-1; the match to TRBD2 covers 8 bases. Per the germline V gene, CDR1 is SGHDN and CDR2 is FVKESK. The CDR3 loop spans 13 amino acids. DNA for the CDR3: TGTGCCAGTAGCTTTAGCGGGAAGTATGATCAGTTCTTC. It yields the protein CASSFSGKYDQFF.

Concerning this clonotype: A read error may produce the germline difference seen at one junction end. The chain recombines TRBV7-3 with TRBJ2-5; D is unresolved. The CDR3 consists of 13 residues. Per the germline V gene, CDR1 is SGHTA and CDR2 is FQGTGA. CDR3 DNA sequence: TGTGCCAACAGCTTAAGCCAAATTGGGACCCAGTACTTC. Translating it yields CANSLSQIGTQYF.

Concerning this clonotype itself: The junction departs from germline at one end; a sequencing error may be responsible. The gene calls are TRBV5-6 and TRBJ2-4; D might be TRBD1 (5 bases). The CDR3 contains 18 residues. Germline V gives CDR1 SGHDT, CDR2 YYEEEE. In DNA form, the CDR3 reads TGTGCCGGCAACCAGGGCCGGGCGAGGAGCAGGGCCAAAAACATTCAGTACTTT. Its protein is CAGNQGRARSRAKNIQYF.

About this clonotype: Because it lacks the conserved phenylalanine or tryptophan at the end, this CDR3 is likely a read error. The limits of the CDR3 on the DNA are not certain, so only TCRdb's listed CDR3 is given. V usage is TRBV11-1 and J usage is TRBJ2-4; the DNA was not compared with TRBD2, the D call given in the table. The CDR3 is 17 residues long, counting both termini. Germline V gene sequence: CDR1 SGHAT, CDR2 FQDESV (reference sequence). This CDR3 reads CASSFPGTSGTKYILYL.

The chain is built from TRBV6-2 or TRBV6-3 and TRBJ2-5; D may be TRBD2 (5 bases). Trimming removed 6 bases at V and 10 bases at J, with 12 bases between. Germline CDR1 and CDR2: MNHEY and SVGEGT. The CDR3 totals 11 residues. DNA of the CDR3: TGTGCCAGCAGATACGGGGAAATCCAGTACTTC. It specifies CASRYGEIQYF.

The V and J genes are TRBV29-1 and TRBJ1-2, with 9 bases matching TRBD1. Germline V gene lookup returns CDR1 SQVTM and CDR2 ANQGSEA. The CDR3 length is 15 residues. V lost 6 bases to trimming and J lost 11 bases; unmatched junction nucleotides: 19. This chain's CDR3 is CSVASRLQGAFGYTF. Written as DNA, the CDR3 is TGCAGCGTGGCCTCCCGCTTACAGGGGGCTTTTGGTTACACCTTC. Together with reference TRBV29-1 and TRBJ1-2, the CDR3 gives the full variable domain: SAVISQKPSRDICQRGTSLTIQCQVDSQVTMMFWYRQQPGQSLTLIATANQGSEATYESGFVIDKFPISRPNLTFSTLTVSNMSPEDSSIYLCSVASRLQGAFGYTFGSGTRLTVV.